This TCR beta chain was documented in a study of blood T cell repertoires in COVID-19. Study overall: The cDNA or gDNA used as material had been derived from T cells, B-cell-depleted T cells, or PBMCs.

Only in-frame clones appear in the TCRdb table, and some are missing; sequencing was by immunoSEQ multiplex PCR. The sample includes around 180,000 clones, approximately 85% of them seen just once. Trimming at V came to 3 bases and at J to 1 base, leaving 9 bases not matched to a gene. The CDR3 contains 16 residues. The germline gives CDR1 DFQATT, CDR2 SNEGSKA (reference sequence). This receptor was obtained from a woman aged 80 or over with acute or convalescent COVID-19. The sequenced material came from peripheral blood. This rearrangement joins TRBV20-1 to TRBJ2-3; 8 bases are shared with TRBD2. CDR3 in DNA: TGCAGTGCTAGTGACACCGCGACTAGCGGCACAGATACGCAGTATTTT. It is translated as CSASDTATSGTDTQYF.